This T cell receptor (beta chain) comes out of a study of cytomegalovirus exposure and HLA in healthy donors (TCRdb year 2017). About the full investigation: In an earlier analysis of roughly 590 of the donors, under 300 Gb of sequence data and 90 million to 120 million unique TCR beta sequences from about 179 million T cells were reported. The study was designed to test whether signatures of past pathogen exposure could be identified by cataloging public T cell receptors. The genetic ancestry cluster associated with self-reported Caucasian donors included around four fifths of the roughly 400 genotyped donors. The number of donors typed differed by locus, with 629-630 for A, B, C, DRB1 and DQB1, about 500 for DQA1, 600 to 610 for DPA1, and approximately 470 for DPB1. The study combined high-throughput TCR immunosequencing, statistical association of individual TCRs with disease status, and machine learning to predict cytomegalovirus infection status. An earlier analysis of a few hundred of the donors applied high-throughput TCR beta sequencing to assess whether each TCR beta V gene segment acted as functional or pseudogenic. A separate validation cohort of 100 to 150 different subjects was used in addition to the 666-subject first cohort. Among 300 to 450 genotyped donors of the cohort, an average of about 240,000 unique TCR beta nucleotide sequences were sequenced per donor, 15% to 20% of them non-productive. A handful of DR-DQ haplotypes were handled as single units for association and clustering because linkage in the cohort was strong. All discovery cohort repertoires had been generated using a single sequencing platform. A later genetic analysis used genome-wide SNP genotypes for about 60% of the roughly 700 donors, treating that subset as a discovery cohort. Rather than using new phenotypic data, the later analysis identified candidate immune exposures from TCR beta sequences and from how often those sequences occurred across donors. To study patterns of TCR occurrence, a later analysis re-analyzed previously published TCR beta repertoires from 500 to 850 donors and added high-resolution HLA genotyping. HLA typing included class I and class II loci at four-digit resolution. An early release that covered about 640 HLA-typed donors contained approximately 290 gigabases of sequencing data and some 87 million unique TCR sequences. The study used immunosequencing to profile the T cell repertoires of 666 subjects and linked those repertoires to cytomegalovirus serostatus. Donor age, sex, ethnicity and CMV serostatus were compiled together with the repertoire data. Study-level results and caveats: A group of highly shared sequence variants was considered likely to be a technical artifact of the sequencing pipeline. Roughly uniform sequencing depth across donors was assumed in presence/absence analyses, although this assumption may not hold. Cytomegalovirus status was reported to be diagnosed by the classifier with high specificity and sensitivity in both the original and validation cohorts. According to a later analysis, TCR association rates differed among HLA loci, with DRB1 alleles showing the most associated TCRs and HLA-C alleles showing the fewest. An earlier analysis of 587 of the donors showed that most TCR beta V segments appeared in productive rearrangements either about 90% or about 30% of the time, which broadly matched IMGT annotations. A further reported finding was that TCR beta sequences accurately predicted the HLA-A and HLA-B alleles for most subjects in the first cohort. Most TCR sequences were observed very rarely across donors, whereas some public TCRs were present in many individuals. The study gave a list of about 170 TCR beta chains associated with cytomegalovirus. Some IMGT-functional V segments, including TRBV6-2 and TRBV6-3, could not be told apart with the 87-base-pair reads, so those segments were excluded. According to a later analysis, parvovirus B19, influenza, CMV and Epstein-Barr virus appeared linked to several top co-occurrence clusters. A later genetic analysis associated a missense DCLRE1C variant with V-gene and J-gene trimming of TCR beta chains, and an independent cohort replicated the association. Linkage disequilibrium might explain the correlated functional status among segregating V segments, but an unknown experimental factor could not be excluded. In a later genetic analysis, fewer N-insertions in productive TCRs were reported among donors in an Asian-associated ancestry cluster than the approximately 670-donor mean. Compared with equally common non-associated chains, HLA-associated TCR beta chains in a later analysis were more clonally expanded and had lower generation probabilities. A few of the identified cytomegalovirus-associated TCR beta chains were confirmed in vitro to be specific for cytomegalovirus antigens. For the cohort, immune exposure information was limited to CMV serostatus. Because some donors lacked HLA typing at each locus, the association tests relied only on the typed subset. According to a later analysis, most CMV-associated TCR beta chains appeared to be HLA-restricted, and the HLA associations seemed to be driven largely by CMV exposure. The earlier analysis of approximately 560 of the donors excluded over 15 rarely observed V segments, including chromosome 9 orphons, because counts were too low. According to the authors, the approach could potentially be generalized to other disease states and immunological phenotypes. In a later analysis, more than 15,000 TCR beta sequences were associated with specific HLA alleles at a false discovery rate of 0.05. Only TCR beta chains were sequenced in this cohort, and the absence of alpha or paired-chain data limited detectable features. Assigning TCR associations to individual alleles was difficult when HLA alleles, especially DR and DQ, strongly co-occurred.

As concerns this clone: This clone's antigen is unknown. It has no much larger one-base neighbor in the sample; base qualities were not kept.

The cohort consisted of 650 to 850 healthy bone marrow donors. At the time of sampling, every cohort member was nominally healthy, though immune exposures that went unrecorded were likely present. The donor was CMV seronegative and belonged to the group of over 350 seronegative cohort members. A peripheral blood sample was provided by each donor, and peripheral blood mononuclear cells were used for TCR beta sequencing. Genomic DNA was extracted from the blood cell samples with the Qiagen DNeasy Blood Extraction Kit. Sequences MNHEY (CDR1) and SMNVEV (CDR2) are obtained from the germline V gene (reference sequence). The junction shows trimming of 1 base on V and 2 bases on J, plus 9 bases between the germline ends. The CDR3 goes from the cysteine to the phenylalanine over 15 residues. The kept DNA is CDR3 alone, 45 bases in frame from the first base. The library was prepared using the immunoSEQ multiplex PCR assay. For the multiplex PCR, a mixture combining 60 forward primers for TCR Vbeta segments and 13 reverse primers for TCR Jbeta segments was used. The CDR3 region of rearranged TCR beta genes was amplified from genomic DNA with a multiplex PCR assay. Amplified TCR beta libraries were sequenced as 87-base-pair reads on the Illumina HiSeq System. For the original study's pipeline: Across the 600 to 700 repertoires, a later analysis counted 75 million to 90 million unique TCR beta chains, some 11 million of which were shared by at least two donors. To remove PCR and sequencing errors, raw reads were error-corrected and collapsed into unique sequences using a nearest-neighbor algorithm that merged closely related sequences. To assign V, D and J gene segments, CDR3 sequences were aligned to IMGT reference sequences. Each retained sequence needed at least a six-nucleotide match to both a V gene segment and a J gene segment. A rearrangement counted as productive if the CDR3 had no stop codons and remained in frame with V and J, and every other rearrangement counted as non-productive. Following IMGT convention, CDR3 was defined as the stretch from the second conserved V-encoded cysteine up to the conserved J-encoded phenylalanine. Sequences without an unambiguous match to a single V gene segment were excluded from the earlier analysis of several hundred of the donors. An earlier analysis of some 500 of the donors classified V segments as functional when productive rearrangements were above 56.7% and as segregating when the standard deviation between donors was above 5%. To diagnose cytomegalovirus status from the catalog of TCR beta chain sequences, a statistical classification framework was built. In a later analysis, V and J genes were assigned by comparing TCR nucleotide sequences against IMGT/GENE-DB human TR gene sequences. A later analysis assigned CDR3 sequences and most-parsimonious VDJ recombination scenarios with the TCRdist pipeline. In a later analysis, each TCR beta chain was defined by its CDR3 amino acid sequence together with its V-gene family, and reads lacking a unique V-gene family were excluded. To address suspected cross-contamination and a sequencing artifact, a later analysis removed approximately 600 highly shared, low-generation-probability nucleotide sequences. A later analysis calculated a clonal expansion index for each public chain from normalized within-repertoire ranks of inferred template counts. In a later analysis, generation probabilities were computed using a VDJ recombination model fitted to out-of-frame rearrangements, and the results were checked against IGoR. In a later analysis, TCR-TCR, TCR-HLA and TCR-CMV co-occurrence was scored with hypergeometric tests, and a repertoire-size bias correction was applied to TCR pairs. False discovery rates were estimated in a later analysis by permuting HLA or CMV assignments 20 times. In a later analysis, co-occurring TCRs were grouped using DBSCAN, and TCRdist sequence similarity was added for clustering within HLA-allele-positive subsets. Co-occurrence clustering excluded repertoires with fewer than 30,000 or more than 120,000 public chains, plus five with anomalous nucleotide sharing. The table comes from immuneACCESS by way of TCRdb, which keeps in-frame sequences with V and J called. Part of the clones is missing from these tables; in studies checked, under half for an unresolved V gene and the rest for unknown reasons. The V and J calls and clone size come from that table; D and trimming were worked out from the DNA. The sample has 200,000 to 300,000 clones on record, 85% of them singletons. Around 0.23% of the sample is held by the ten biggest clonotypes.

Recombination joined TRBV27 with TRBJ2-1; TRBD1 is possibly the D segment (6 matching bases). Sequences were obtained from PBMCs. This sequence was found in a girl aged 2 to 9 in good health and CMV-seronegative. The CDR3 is CASSLLKGAYNEQFF. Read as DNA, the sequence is TGTGCCAGCAGTTTATTGAAGGGGGCCTACAATGAGCAGTTCTTC.